The rows below give T cell receptor beta chains drawn from one sample of a study of persistence of HIV-infected CD4 T cells. No cognate antigen is known for these TCRs. Data came from immunoSEQ multiplex PCR; TCRdb stores just in-frame clones and leaves some out. The sample has tens of thousands of clones; about four fifths are singletons. This sample comprised CD4+ T cells sorted from PBMCs after approximately 19-hour stimulation, obtained from a patient who received antiretroviral therapy. The receptors derive from an adult woman with HIV who was CMV-seropositive. Both conserved end residues are part of each CDR3. The D gene is left open where the match is weak. Clone sizes are given selectively: once, few, many, or a class where the clone is expanded.

d_gene: -
v_gene: TRBV28
j_gene: TRBJ2-1
abundance: -
CDR3aa: CASSFYRTMGNEQFF

d_gene: TRBD1
v_gene: TRBV7-2
j_gene: TRBJ1-6
abundance: -
CDR3aa: CASSLEGNRGNSPLHF

d_gene: -
v_gene: TRBV9
j_gene: TRBJ1-3
abundance: -
CDR3aa: CASSTGNTIYF

d_gene: TRBD2
v_gene: TRBV9
j_gene: TRBJ2-3
abundance: -
CDR3aa: CASSVALLSAGGSADTQYF

d_gene: -
v_gene: TRBV6-5
j_gene: TRBJ2-5
abundance: -
CDR3aa: CASSYGTGIDQETQYF

d_gene: -
v_gene: TRBV14
j_gene: TRBJ1-1
abundance: few
CDR3aa: CASSQVGEAFF

d_gene: -
v_gene: TRBV9
j_gene: TRBJ1-6
abundance: -
CDR3aa: CASSVGRGYNSPLHF

d_gene: TRBD2
v_gene: TRBV3-1/TRBV3-2
j_gene: TRBJ2-7
abundance: -
CDR3aa: CASSRLAAGEQYF

d_gene: -
v_gene: TRBV7-2
j_gene: TRBJ1-6
abundance: -
CDR3aa: CASSSLGYNSPLHF

d_gene: -
v_gene: TRBV4-3
j_gene: TRBJ2-7
abundance: few
CDR3aa: CASSQDRWREGEQYF

d_gene: TRBD2
v_gene: TRBV29-1
j_gene: TRBJ2-5
abundance: few
CDR3aa: CSVALSGRVETQYF

d_gene: -
v_gene: TRBV7-2
j_gene: TRBJ2-5
abundance: -
CDR3aa: CASSLRVQETQYF

d_gene: TRBD1
v_gene: TRBV7-9
j_gene: TRBJ1-2
abundance: -
CDR3aa: CASSSVFDRGQAYGYTF

d_gene: -
v_gene: TRBV6-5
j_gene: TRBJ1-6
abundance: -
CDR3aa: CASRPRHISNSPLHF

d_gene: TRBD2
v_gene: TRBV28
j_gene: TRBJ2-3
abundance: -
CDR3aa: CASSLPFGGSTDTQYF

d_gene: -
v_gene: TRBV4-3
j_gene: TRBJ2-3
abundance: -
CDR3aa: CASSQGPRENTDTQYF

d_gene: -
v_gene: TRBV7-9
j_gene: TRBJ2-5
abundance: -
CDR3aa: CASSSPGRGGGETQYF

d_gene: TRBD1
v_gene: TRBV7-9
j_gene: TRBJ1-4
abundance: -
CDR3aa: CASSVDRGTNEKLFF

d_gene: -
v_gene: TRBV7-8
j_gene: TRBJ2-7
abundance: -
CDR3aa: CASSLVLEGPEQYF

d_gene: -
v_gene: TRBV10-3
j_gene: TRBJ1-5
abundance: -
CDR3aa: CAIRGRESNQPQHF

d_gene: -
v_gene: TRBV7-9
j_gene: TRBJ1-1
abundance: -
CDR3aa: CATLKEGLTNTEAFF

d_gene: TRBD1
v_gene: TRBV19
j_gene: TRBJ2-7
abundance: few
CDR3aa: CASSVTGDEQYF

d_gene: TRBD2
v_gene: TRBV7-2
j_gene: TRBJ2-1
abundance: -
CDR3aa: CASSFDPLLAGGVNEQFF

d_gene: TRBD1
v_gene: TRBV6-5
j_gene: TRBJ1-2
abundance: -
CDR3aa: CASSYSTGTYGYTF

d_gene: -
v_gene: TRBV7-3
j_gene: TRBJ2-1
abundance: -
CDR3aa: CASSLGAFNEQFF

d_gene: TRBD1
v_gene: TRBV28
j_gene: TRBJ1-1
abundance: -
CDR3aa: CASSSQGTGIPEAFF

d_gene: -
v_gene: TRBV11-1
j_gene: TRBJ1-1
abundance: once
CDR3aa: CASSSIRGGFGTEAFF

d_gene: TRBD1
v_gene: TRBV5-4
j_gene: TRBJ1-1
abundance: -
CDR3aa: CASSFNRGPDAFF

d_gene: TRBD2
v_gene: TRBV7-9
j_gene: TRBJ2-7
abundance: -
CDR3aa: CASSIGLAGAQEQYF

d_gene: -
v_gene: TRBV7-9
j_gene: TRBJ2-4
abundance: -
CDR3aa: CASSLDQGRIQYF

d_gene: -
v_gene: TRBV5-4
j_gene: TRBJ2-5
abundance: -
CDR3aa: CASSSSGGRGETQYF

d_gene: -
v_gene: TRBV6-2/TRBV6-3
j_gene: TRBJ2-3
abundance: once
CDR3aa: CASSYSPRGTQYF

d_gene: -
v_gene: TRBV4-1
j_gene: TRBJ1-2
abundance: -
CDR3aa: CASSQETTYGYTF

d_gene: -
v_gene: TRBV28
j_gene: TRBJ1-3
abundance: -
CDR3aa: CASSEHGSGNTIYF

d_gene: -
v_gene: TRBV5-1
j_gene: TRBJ1-2
abundance: -
CDR3aa: CASSLDTGRADYGYTF

d_gene: TRBD1
v_gene: TRBV5-6
j_gene: TRBJ1-2
abundance: -
CDR3aa: CASSLTGTGVDGYTF

d_gene: -
v_gene: TRBV6-2/TRBV6-3
j_gene: TRBJ1-5
abundance: -
CDR3aa: CASSQDVAFNQPQHF

d_gene: -
v_gene: TRBV5-1
j_gene: TRBJ1-1
abundance: -
CDR3aa: CASSLAGHPGTEAFF

d_gene: -
v_gene: TRBV7-8
j_gene: TRBJ1-5
abundance: -
CDR3aa: CASSLRGDLGYQPQHF

d_gene: -
v_gene: TRBV5-1
j_gene: TRBJ1-2
abundance: -
CDR3aa: CASTLAPNRDPYGYTF

d_gene: TRBD2
v_gene: TRBV7-6
j_gene: TRBJ2-7
abundance: few
CDR3aa: CASSRSASGRSSYEQYF